This T cell receptor beta chain was sequenced for a study of CD8 T cells in ankylosing spondylitis. In making TCR beta libraries, quantitative 5'-RACE with molecular barcodes was used. TCRdb re-analysed the 5' RACE reads in MiXCR, keeping a single row per CDR3 protein. The sample yields about 170,000 distinct CDR3 sequences, around 16% seen once. In germline, CDR1 is SGHVS, CDR2 FQNEAQ. The CDR3 loop spans 17 amino acids. V was shortened by 5 bases and J by 4 bases, with 20 bases between the two germline ends. As regards this clonotype: The antigen is unknown.

Overall study results and limits: Fewer than ten highly homologous variants made up a TCR beta motif, and this motif appeared characteristic of ankylosing spondylitis blood. Past studies reported some motif variants in reactive arthritis synovial fluid and blood. The study looked at matched synovial fluid samples from ankylosing spondylitis patients. Disease-linked clones were reported to be significantly enriched there.

The chain links TRBV7-8 to TRBJ2-2; TRBD1 might be the D (5 bases). The receptor was derived from a male donor with ankylosing spondylitis or in good health (not recorded which). Sequenced material: blood, either unsorted or a sorted T cell fraction (not recorded which). CDR3 bases: TGTGCCAGCAGCCGAAGGAAAGGGGCAACGGCCACCGGGGAGCTGTTTTTT. Translating gives CASSRRKGATATGELFF. The complete variable domain, with remaining parts taken from reference TRBV7-8 and TRBJ2-2, reads GAGVSQSPRYKVAKRGQDVALRCDPISGHVSLFWYQQALGQGPEFLTYFQNEAQLDKSGLPSDRFFAERPEGSVSTLKIQRTQQEDSAVYLCASSRRKGATATGELFFGEGSRLTVL.